The 18 T cell receptor beta chains below all came from one sample that was sequenced in a study of CD8 T cells in Susac syndrome. Random hexamers primed reverse transcription of roughly 0.45 to 1 ug RNA. TCRdb recomputed calls from the immunoSEQ multiplex PCR reads with MiXCR, one row per CDR3 protein. The table records about 250,000 distinct CDR3 sequences, 80% to 95% of them present only once. The sample was CD4+ T cells from PBMCs. Receptors were obtained from a human donor with multiple sclerosis.

This chain joins TRBV12-3 or TRBV12-4 and TRBJ2-1, with no clear D. Trimming shortened V by 3 bases and J by 7 bases, and 4 bases separated the two germline ends. The length of the CDR3 is 11 residues. CDR3 sequence (DNA): TGTGCCAGCAGTTTGATGAATGAGCAGTTCTTC. Translating gives CASSLMNEQFF.

The chain is built from TRBV19 and TRBJ1-5, with 10 bases that match TRBD1. V dropped 1 base and J dropped 7; count of bases not matched to a gene: 7. The CDR3 is 16 amino acids. CDR1 LNHDA and CDR2 SQIVND come from the germline V gene (reference sequence). CDR3 in amino acids: CASSIARGTGEQPQHF. In nucleotides, the CDR3 is TGTGCCAGTAGTATAGCGCGTGGGACAGGGGAACAGCCCCAGCATTTT.

The chain carries TRBV27 and TRBJ1-1; 8 bases are shared with TRBD1. The CDR3 has 15 residues. Germline assignment: CDR1 MNHEY and CDR2 SMNVEV (reference sequence). V trimming: 4 bases; J trimming: 4 bases; junction bases outside the gene matches: 8. The CDR3 coding sequence is TGTGCCAGCAGTTCTCAGGGGGCTCAGGGCACTGAAGCTTTCTTT. Its protein is CASSSQGAQGTEAFF.

The chain couples TRBV6-1 to TRBJ2-7; 7 bases align to TRBD1. V trimming: 5 bases; J trimming: 10 bases; junction bases outside the gene matches: 11. This CDR3 is built from 13 residues. From germline, CDR1 is MNHNS and CDR2 SASEGT. CDR3 nucleotides: TGTGCCAGCAGTTCGTCCGTGACAGGGTTACAGTACGTC. It encodes CASSSSVTGLQYV.

The genes are TRBV18 and TRBJ1-2; 10 bases fit TRBD1. The CDR3 spans 15 residues. Germline CDR1 and CDR2: KGHSH and LQKENI. V shed 3 bases and J 7 bases; nucleotides not matched to a gene: 8. The CDR3 protein is CASSPEGQGLAGYTF. DNA of the CDR3: TGTGCCAGCTCACCGGAGGGACAGGGGCTTGCTGGCTACACCTTC.

This chain connects TRBV20-1 to TRBJ2-7; 10 bases are shared with TRBD1. Germline V lookup: CDR1 DFQATT, CDR2 SNEGSKA (reference sequence). J was trimmed by 5 bases and V by 6 bases; bases with no gene match: 10. The CDR3 runs to 14 residues. The CDR3 reads CSAPGGTGVNEQYF. The CDR3, as DNA: TGCAGTGCCCCCGGTGGGACAGGGGTCAACGAGCAGTACTTC.

The V and J genes are TRBV19 and TRBJ1-5, with TRBD1 matching 8 bases. CDR1 is LNHDA, CDR2 SQIVND, per germline (reference sequence). After removal of 7 bases from V and 4 bases from J, the junction contained 9 bases not matched to a gene. The CDR3 runs to 15 residues. DNA of the CDR3: TGTGCCAGTACCCACAACCGGGACAGGAATCAGCCCCAGCATTTT. Residues: CASTHNRDRNQPQHF.

A few counts support this clonotype. The rearrangement uses TRBV20-1 and TRBJ2-7, with TRBD1 matching 7 bases. Germline V gives CDR1 DFQATT, CDR2 SNEGSKA (reference sequence). V shed 7 bases, J shed 3 bases, and the junction held 3 bases outside the gene matches. CDR3 length equals 11 residues. The CDR3 region is CSVGTVYEQYF. DNA for the CDR3: TGCAGTGTTGGGACAGTCTACGAGCAGTACTTC.

V is TRBV18 and J is TRBJ2-7, with TRBD1 matching 7 bases. Germline lookup yields CDR1 KGHSH and CDR2 LQKENI. The trim removed 4 bases at V and 6 bases at J, leaving 6 bases unmatched. This CDR3 is built from 13 residues. CDR3 DNA sequence: TGTGCCAGCTCACGGACAGGTGGGTCCGAGCAGTACGTC. Protein sequence: CASSRTGGSEQYV.

The gene calls are TRBV6-1 and TRBJ2-5; 10 bases agree with TRBD2. CDR1 is MNHNS, CDR2 SASEGT, per germline. This CDR3 region has 17 residues. V was clipped by 0 bases and J by 5 bases; unmatched bases: 9. The CDR3 coding sequence is TGTGCCAGCAGTGAAGCTCGACCCTTGACTAGCGGGGAGACCCAGTACTTC. It translates to CASSEARPLTSGETQYF.

The V call is TRBV2, the J call TRBJ2-3; tentative D call: TRBD2 (6 bases). Germline assignment: CDR1 SNHLY and CDR2 FYNNEI. CDR3 length: 15 amino acids. The V and J ends lost 6 bases and 2 bases respectively, with 15 bases between them. CDR3 protein: CASSQTSRATDTQYF. Written as DNA, the CDR3 is TGTGCCAGCAGCCAGACTAGTCGGGCCACAGATACGCAGTATTTT.

This chain links TRBV3-1 with TRBJ1-1; 11 nucleotides align to TRBD1. The CDR3 covers 19 residues. After removal of 6 bases from V and 0 bases from J, the junction contained 15 bases not matched to a gene. Per germline, CDR1 LGHDT and CDR2 YNNKEL (reference sequence). The CDR3 here is CASSRPHPGTGGVNTEAFF. The CDR3 bases are TGTGCCAGCAGTCGCCCTCACCCCGGGACAGGGGGAGTGAACACTGAAGCTTTCTTT. Full variable domain (missing parts from reference TRBV3-1 and TRBJ1-1): DTAVSQTPKYLVTQMGNDKSIKCEQNLGHDTMYWYKQDSKKFLKIMFSYNNKELIINETVPNRFSPKSPDKAHLNLHINSLELGDSAVYFCASSRPHPGTGGVNTEAFFGQGTRLTVV.

This chain connects TRBV29-1 to TRBJ2-3, with a tentative D call TRBD2 (6 bases). Germline values: CDR1 SQVTM, CDR2 ANQGSEA. The CDR3 length is 16 residues. Trimming took off 4 bases at V and 2 bases at J, with 19 bases between the two ends. The CDR3: CSVGFLVAGPTDTQYF. CDR3 DNA sequence: TGCAGCGTTGGGTTTTTGGTGGCGGGACCCACAGATACGCAGTATTTT.

This chain joins TRBV19 and TRBJ1-3; the D is unclear. Germline V lookup: CDR1 LNHDA, CDR2 SQIVND (reference sequence). This CDR3 is built from 14 residues. Trimming left V 8 bases short and J 0 bases short, with 11 bases between. Written as DNA, the CDR3 is TGTGCCAGTGCCTATGTGGGCTCTGGAAACACCATATATTTT. As protein: CASAYVGSGNTIYF.

The V and J genes are TRBV30 and TRBJ2-4; 7 bases agree with TRBD2. Germline CDR1 reads GTSNPN; CDR2 reads SVGIG (reference sequence). CDR3 length equals 15 residues. The J segment lost 4 bases and the V segment lost 4 bases, leaving 10 bases of the junction unmatched. CDR3 amino acids: CAWNPGSSGKNIQYF. DNA of the CDR3: TGTGCCTGGAATCCGGGGTCTAGCGGAAAAAACATTCAGTACTTC. Variable domain in full (rest from reference TRBV30 and TRBJ2-4): SQTIHQWPATLVQPVGSPLSLECTVEGTSNPNLYWYRQAAGRGLQLLFYSVGIGQISSEVPQNLSASRPQDRQFILSSKKLLLSDSGFYLCAWNPGSSGKNIQYFGAGTRLSVL.

This chain uses TRBV24-1 with TRBJ2-1; D unclear. This CDR3 region has 11 residues. V gave up 5 bases and J gave up 9 bases, with 7 bases separating them. Germline V gene data show CDR1 as KGHDR and CDR2 as SFDVKD. CDR3 nucleotides: TGTGCCACCAGTGTCCTCGGTGAGCAGTTCTTC. It yields the protein CATSVLGEQFF.

The V gene is TRBV27, the J gene TRBJ2-2; D gene uncertain. Germline lookup yields CDR1 MNHEY and CDR2 SMNVEV (reference sequence). With 4 bases removed from V and 2 bases from J, the gap between germline ends came to 5 bases. This CDR3 has 13 residues. The CDR3 bases are TGTGCCAGCAGTTACCCCAACACCGGGGAGCTGTTTTTT. It codes for CASSYPNTGELFF.

The CDR3 DNA sequence: TGCAGCATAAAGCGGGGCCAAGAGACCCAGTACTTC. Residues: CSIKRGQETQYF. This chain connects TRBV29-1 to TRBJ2-5, with 7 bases that match TRBD2. From germline, CDR1 is SQVTM and CDR2 ANQGSEA. CDR3 length equals 12 residues. J was trimmed by 1 base and V by 8 bases; bases with no gene match: 4.